This T cell receptor beta chain is from a study of T cell responses to AZD1222 COVID-19 vaccine. Here immunoSEQ multiplex PCR was the method, and the copy in TCRdb shows in-frame clones only, minus some. The table records under 200,000 clones, under 95% of them present only once. Study-wide findings and caveats: Donor demographics were predominantly white British with a female majority; clonal diversity may be underestimated.

Turning to this clone: The antigen is undetermined.

The CDR3 has 15 residues. V dropped 4 bases and J dropped 6 bases, with 16 bases sitting between them. CDR1 is ENHRY, CDR2 SYGVKD, per germline. Source: peripheral blood, taken on day 0 of AZD1222 vaccination. This clonotype originated in an adult in good health. This chain links TRBV10-3 with TRBJ2-1; D might be TRBD1 or TRBD2, each matching 5 bases. In DNA form, the CDR3 reads TGTGCCATCAGTGCCCCCCCCGGGGACGCCAATGAGCAGTTCTTC. This translates into CAISAPPGDANEQFF.